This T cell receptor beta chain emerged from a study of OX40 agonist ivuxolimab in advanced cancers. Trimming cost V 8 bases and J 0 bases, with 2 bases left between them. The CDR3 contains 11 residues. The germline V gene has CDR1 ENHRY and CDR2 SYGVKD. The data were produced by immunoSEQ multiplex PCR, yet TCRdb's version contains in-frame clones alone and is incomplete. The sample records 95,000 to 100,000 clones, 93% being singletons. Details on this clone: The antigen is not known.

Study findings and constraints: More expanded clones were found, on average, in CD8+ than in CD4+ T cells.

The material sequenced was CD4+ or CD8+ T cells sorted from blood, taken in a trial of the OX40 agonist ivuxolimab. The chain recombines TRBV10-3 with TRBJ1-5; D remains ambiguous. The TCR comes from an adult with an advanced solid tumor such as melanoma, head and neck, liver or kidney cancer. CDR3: CAIGSNQPQHF. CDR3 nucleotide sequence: TGTGCCATCGGTAGCAATCAGCCCCAGCATTTT.